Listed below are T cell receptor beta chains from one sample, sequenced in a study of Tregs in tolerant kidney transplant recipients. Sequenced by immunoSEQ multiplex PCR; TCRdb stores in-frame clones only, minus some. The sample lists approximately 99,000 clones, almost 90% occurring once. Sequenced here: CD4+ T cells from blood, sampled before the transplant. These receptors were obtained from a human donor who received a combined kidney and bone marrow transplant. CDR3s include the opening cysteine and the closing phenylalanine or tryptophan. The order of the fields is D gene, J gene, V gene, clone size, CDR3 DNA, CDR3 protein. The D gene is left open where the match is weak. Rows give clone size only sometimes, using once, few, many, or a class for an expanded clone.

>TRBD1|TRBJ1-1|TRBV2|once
TGTGCCAGCAGTGAGGACAGGGGTACCCGGAACACTGAAGCTTTCTTT
CASSEDRGTRNTEAFF
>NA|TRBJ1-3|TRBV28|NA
TGTGCCAGCAGTTGGCCCCCCCAAGATCCGAGCTTAGACTCTGACTCTGGAAACACCATATATTTT
CASSWPPQDPSLDSDSGNTIYF
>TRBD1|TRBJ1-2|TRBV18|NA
TGTGCCAGCTCACCCTTAACCGGGACAGGGGATGGCTACACCTTC
CASSPLTGTGDGYTF
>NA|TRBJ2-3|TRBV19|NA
TGTGCCAGTAGGAGCGATAGCACAGATACGCAGTATTTT
CASRSDSTDTQYF
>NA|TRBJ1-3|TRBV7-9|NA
TGTGCCAGCAGCTCTGTCACAGGGATCGGAGCACAAAACACCATATATTTT
CASSSVTGIGAQNTIYF
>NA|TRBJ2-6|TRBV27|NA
TGTGCCAGCAAGGGGCGCGGTTTCTTGGCCAACGTCCTGACTTTC
CASKGRGFLANVLTF
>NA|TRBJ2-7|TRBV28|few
TGTGCCAGCAGTTTAGTGGGAGGCGAGCAGTACTTC
CASSLVGGEQYF
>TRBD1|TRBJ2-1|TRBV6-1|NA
TGTGCCAGCAGTGAAGCCTGGACAGGGTTGGGTGAGCAGTTCTTC
CASSEAWTGLGEQFF
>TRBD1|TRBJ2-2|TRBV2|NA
TGTGCCAGCTGGGGACAGGGGGAGGGAGGCGGGGAGCTGTTTTTT
CASWGQGEGGGELFF
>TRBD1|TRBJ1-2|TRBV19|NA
TGTGCCAGTAGCCCAGACAGGGAGCCGGCCGGCTACACCTTC
CASSPDREPAGYTF
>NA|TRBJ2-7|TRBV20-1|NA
TGCAGTGGGGTTAGCCCCTACGAGCAGTACTTC
CSGVSPYEQYF
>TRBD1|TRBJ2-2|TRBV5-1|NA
TGCGCCAGCAGTTTCACAGGGGTCGGCACCGGGGAGCTGTTTTTT
CASSFTGVGTGELFF
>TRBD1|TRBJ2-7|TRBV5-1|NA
TGCGCCAGCAGCCCGGGACAGGGATTCCTGAGCGAGCAGTACTTC
CASSPGQGFLSEQYF
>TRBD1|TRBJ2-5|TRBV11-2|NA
TGTGCCAGCAGCTATAACAGGGGATTAGAGACCCAGTACTTC
CASSYNRGLETQYF
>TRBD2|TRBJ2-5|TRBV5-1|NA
TGCGCCAGCAGCCGGGAGGGTCCCAAGGAGACCCAGTACTTC
CASSREGPKETQYF
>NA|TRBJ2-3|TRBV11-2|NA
TGTGCCAGCAGCCCCGCGGCAGATACGCAGTATTTT
CASSPAADTQYF
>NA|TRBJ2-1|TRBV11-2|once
TGTGCCAGCAGCTTACGGTACAATGAGCAGTTCTTC
CASSLRYNEQFF
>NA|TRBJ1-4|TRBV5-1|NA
TGCGCCAGCAGCTTTACCCTGACAGTTGGTAATGAAAAACTGTTTTTT
CASSFTLTVGNEKLFF